This T cell receptor (beta chain) comes out of a study of low-dose radiotherapy and immunotherapy resistance in tumors. Study context: With fractions of 0.5 Gy given every 2 weeks, Cohort 1 accumulated a total of 6.5 Gy. With 1 Gy per fraction every two weeks, Cohort 2 accumulated 13 Gy across 26 weeks. Patients were on oral aspirin 300 mg taken daily for four cycles from cycle 1 day 1.

Covering alpha and beta chains, TRAV- and TRBV-specific primers were used for the first-strand cDNA. Both a constant-region primer and a V-primer adapter served to amplify TCRs across 15 to 20 PCR cycles. TCRdb reprocessed the reads via MiXCR and lists one record per CDR3 protein. The sample shows around 8,200 distinct CDR3 sequences, about 60% of them seen only once. In germline, CDR1 is SGHTA, CDR2 FQGNSA. The CDR3 extends over 14 amino acids. Trimming pared 3 bases from V and 2 bases from J, leaving 8 bases between. The TCR sequence derives from a human donor with advanced metastatic prostate, ovarian, gallbladder or colorectal cancer (not recorded which). This table probably holds off-target reads from a library built for another chain. This chain joins TRBV7-2 and TRBJ1-5, with no clear D. The DNA of the CDR3 is TGTGCCAGCAGCTTGATCGGGGGCAATCAGCCCCAGCATTTT. It is translated as CASSLIGGNQPQHF.